This T cell receptor (beta chain) derives from a study of blood T cell repertoires in COVID-19. The wider study: Specimens from acute and convalescent COVID-19 originated in the United States, Italy and Spain. The cDNA or gDNA used as material had been derived from T cells, B-cell-depleted T cells, or PBMCs.

Per the study methods: Reference gene primer amplification yielded estimated nucleated cell counts. Produced via immunoSEQ multiplex PCR; TCRdb's table is partial and in-frame only. That table supplies the V and J calls and clone size; D and trimming were determined from the DNA. Counted here are about 61,000 clones, roughly 90% occurring once; the ten biggest clones make up roughly a fifth. Losses at the gene ends were 3 bases for V and 1 base for J; bases not matched to a gene: 1. The CDR3 extends over 13 amino acids. Germline lookup yields CDR1 GTSNPN and CDR2 SVGIG (reference sequence). The sequence came from a woman aged 50 to 65 with active or convalescent COVID-19. The V gene is TRBV30, the J gene TRBJ1-1; the match to TRBD1 covers 8 bases. The material sequenced was peripheral blood. CDR3 bases: TGTGCCTGGAGGCAGGGGGCGAACACTGAAGCTTTCTTT. It encodes CAWRQGANTEAFF.